Listed below are T cell receptor beta chains from one sample, sequenced in a study of blood T cell repertoires in COVID-19. Assay used: immunoSEQ multiplex PCR; TCRdb lists only in-frame clones, some missing. This repertoire shows some 120,000 clones, roughly 69% found once; its top ten account for 2% to 2.5%. The specimen was peripheral blood. The source is a woman in her 70s with acute or convalescent COVID-19. Both conserved end residues are part of each CDR3. The D gene is left open where the match is weak. Not all rows give a size; the values are once, few, many and, for expanded clones, a class.

V gene: TRBV16; J gene: TRBJ1-6; D gene: TRBD1; CDR3 length: 15; clone size: NA; CDR3 DNA: TGTGCCAGCAGCCAAGGGGACAGGGTCAGGTCACCCCTCCACTTT; CDR3 protein: CASSQGDRVRSPLHF
V gene: TRBV5-1; J gene: TRBJ2-5; D gene: NA; CDR3 length: 13; clone size: NA; CDR3 DNA: TGCGCCAGCAGCTTGCAGAGGGGGGAGACCCAGTACTTC; CDR3 protein: CASSLQRGETQYF
V gene: TRBV2; J gene: TRBJ1-2; D gene: TRBD1; CDR3 length: 14; clone size: few; CDR3 DNA: TGTGCCAGCAGTGCAGGGGGCTCCAGCTATGGCTACACCTTC; CDR3 protein: CASSAGGSSYGYTF
V gene: TRBV19; J gene: TRBJ2-2; D gene: TRBD1; CDR3 length: 14; clone size: once; CDR3 DNA: TGTGCCAGTCGACAGGGGAGGAACACCGGGGAGCTGTTTTTT; CDR3 protein: CASRQGRNTGELFF
V gene: TRBV6-4; J gene: TRBJ1-1; D gene: NA; CDR3 length: 13; clone size: NA; CDR3 DNA: TGTGCCAGCAGTGGCCACCGTGGAGGTGAAGCTTTCTTT; CDR3 protein: CASSGHRGGEAFF
V gene: TRBV10-3; J gene: TRBJ1-6; D gene: NA; CDR3 length: 14; clone size: NA; CDR3 DNA: TGTGCCATCAGCGGACAGATTGGGCAGTCACCCCTCCACTTT; CDR3 protein: CAISGQIGQSPLHF
V gene: TRBV10-3; J gene: TRBJ2-1; D gene: TRBD2; CDR3 length: 13; clone size: NA; CDR3 DNA: TGTGCCATCGGGGGGGTAGGGCCGGATGAGCAGTTCTTC; CDR3 protein: CAIGGVGPDEQFF
V gene: TRBV6-5; J gene: TRBJ1-4; D gene: NA; CDR3 length: 14; clone size: NA; CDR3 DNA: TGTGCCAGCAGGGGCGTTGGGTCTAATGAAAAACTGTTTTTT; CDR3 protein: CASRGVGSNEKLFF
V gene: TRBV7-3; J gene: TRBJ2-1; D gene: TRBD2; CDR3 length: 14; clone size: NA; CDR3 DNA: TGTGCCAGCAGCCCACTAGCGGGAGAAGGTGAGCAGTTCTTC; CDR3 protein: CASSPLAGEGEQFF
V gene: TRBV12-3/TRBV12-4; J gene: TRBJ2-7; D gene: TRBD1; CDR3 length: 13; clone size: NA; CDR3 DNA: TGTGCCAGCAGCTCCCAGGGGGCGGGGGAGCAGTACTTC; CDR3 protein: CASSSQGAGEQYF
V gene: TRBV6-5; J gene: TRBJ2-1; D gene: TRBD2; CDR3 length: 15; clone size: few; CDR3 DNA: TGTGCCACCGATAGAGCGGGGGGCTCCTACAATGAGCAGTTCTTC; CDR3 protein: CATDRAGGSYNEQFF
V gene: TRBV7-9; J gene: TRBJ1-2; D gene: NA; CDR3 length: 13; clone size: NA; CDR3 DNA: TGTGCCAGCAGCTTAGTACGCGACTATGGCTACACCTTC; CDR3 protein: CASSLVRDYGYTF
V gene: TRBV7-8; J gene: TRBJ2-3; D gene: NA; CDR3 length: 17; clone size: NA; CDR3 DNA: TGTGCCAGCAGCCCCACGTGGGTTAGGGGTTCCACAGATACGCAGTATTTT; CDR3 protein: CASSPTWVRGSTDTQYF
V gene: TRBV5-8; J gene: TRBJ1-1; D gene: NA; CDR3 length: 15; clone size: NA; CDR3 DNA: TGTGCCAGCAGCTTGGGCCCGGGAATCGGCACTGAAGCTTTCTTT; CDR3 protein: CASSLGPGIGTEAFF
V gene: TRBV14; J gene: TRBJ2-7; D gene: NA; CDR3 length: 13; clone size: many; CDR3 DNA: TGTGCCAGCAGCTTTCGGGGATCGGGCGAGCAGTACTTC; CDR3 protein: CASSFRGSGEQYF
V gene: TRBV7-9; J gene: TRBJ1-5; D gene: NA; CDR3 length: 15; clone size: NA; CDR3 DNA: TGTGCCAGCAGCTTAGCGACCGGGGGCAATCAGCCCCAGCATTTT; CDR3 protein: CASSLATGGNQPQHF
V gene: TRBV9; J gene: TRBJ1-1; D gene: TRBD1; CDR3 length: 13; clone size: NA; CDR3 DNA: TGTGCCAGCAGCGTAACAGGGGGCACTGAAGCTTTCTTT; CDR3 protein: CASSVTGGTEAFF
V gene: TRBV7-8; J gene: TRBJ2-1; D gene: TRBD1; CDR3 length: 17; clone size: NA; CDR3 DNA: TGTGCCAGCAGCTTAGAGAGTGGACAGGTTTCCTACAATGAGCAGTTCTTC; CDR3 protein: CASSLESGQVSYNEQFF
V gene: TRBV5-6; J gene: TRBJ2-5; D gene: TRBD2; CDR3 length: 15; clone size: NA; CDR3 DNA: TGTGCCAGCAGCTTGGCCGGGAGGGTTCAAGAGACCCAGTACTTC; CDR3 protein: CASSLAGRVQETQYF
V gene: TRBV2; J gene: TRBJ2-1; D gene: NA; CDR3 length: 11; clone size: NA; CDR3 DNA: TGTGCCAGCACCCAATACAATGAGCAGTTCTTC; CDR3 protein: CASTQYNEQFF
V gene: TRBV28; J gene: TRBJ2-7; D gene: TRBD1; CDR3 length: 12; clone size: few; CDR3 DNA: TGTGCCAGCAGGGGACAGTTTTACGAGCAGTACTTC; CDR3 protein: CASRGQFYEQYF
V gene: TRBV4-1; J gene: TRBJ1-3; D gene: NA; CDR3 length: 18; clone size: NA; CDR3 DNA: TGCGCCAGCAGCCAAGGGTCGAGGAGCTGGAATTCTGGAAACACCATATATTTT; CDR3 protein: CASSQGSRSWNSGNTIYF
V gene: TRBV6-2/TRBV6-3; J gene: TRBJ2-2; D gene: TRBD1; CDR3 length: 16; clone size: NA; CDR3 DNA: TGTGCCAGCAGCCTTACTAGGACAGGGACCACCGGGGAGCTGTTTTTT; CDR3 protein: CASSLTRTGTTGELFF
V gene: TRBV19; J gene: TRBJ2-7; D gene: NA; CDR3 length: 14; clone size: many; CDR3 DNA: TGTGCCAGTAGTATCGCAGGGGCAACCTACGAGCAGTACTTC; CDR3 protein: CASSIAGATYEQYF
V gene: TRBV14; J gene: TRBJ2-5; D gene: TRBD1; CDR3 length: 15; clone size: NA; CDR3 DNA: TGTGCCAGCAGCCTTAGGACAGGGTTAAGGGAGACCCAGTACTTC; CDR3 protein: CASSLRTGLRETQYF
V gene: TRBV7-2; J gene: TRBJ2-5; D gene: TRBD2; CDR3 length: 14; clone size: NA; CDR3 DNA: TGTGCCAGCAGCTCGCGGGGGGCCACAGAGACCCAGTACTTC; CDR3 protein: CASSSRGATETQYF
V gene: TRBV27; J gene: TRBJ1-1; D gene: TRBD1; CDR3 length: 15; clone size: few; CDR3 DNA: TGTGCCAGCAGTTTAGACAGGGGGCCTTGGACTGAAGCTTTCTTT; CDR3 protein: CASSLDRGPWTEAFF
V gene: TRBV10-3; J gene: TRBJ1-2; D gene: TRBD1; CDR3 length: 15; clone size: NA; CDR3 DNA: TGTGCCATCAGTGAGTCGACAGGGGGCATTGGTGGCTACACCTTC; CDR3 protein: CAISESTGGIGGYTF
V gene: TRBV19; J gene: TRBJ1-5; D gene: TRBD1; CDR3 length: 17; clone size: NA; CDR3 DNA: TGTGCCAGTAGTACCACCCTCGACAGGGGAGTTAATCAGCCCCAGCATTTT; CDR3 protein: CASSTTLDRGVNQPQHF
V gene: TRBV2; J gene: TRBJ1-2; D gene: NA; CDR3 length: 11; clone size: NA; CDR3 DNA: TGTGCCAGCACAGATAACTATGGCTACACCTTC; CDR3 protein: CASTDNYGYTF
V gene: TRBV12-5; J gene: TRBJ1-3; D gene: NA; CDR3 length: 14; clone size: NA; CDR3 DNA: TGTGCTAGTGCCCAGGTTGGCCCTGGAAACACCATATATTTT; CDR3 protein: CASAQVGPGNTIYF
V gene: TRBV28; J gene: TRBJ1-2; D gene: TRBD1; CDR3 length: 17; clone size: once; CDR3 DNA: TGTGCCAGCAGTACGCAATTACAGGGGGCTCTTAACTATGGCTACACCTTC; CDR3 protein: CASSTQLQGALNYGYTF
V gene: TRBV3-1/TRBV3-2; J gene: TRBJ2-3; D gene: NA; CDR3 length: 14; clone size: NA; CDR3 DNA: TGTGCCAGCAGCAGAGGGGAGGGCACAGATACGCAGTATTTT; CDR3 protein: CASSRGEGTDTQYF
V gene: TRBV10-3; J gene: TRBJ2-1; D gene: TRBD1; CDR3 length: 16; clone size: NA; CDR3 DNA: TGTGCCATCAGTGCTCGAGACAGGGGCAAGGGCTATGAGCAGTTCTTC; CDR3 protein: CAISARDRGKGYEQFF
V gene: TRBV30; J gene: TRBJ1-4; D gene: TRBD1; CDR3 length: 15; clone size: NA; CDR3 DNA: TGTGCCTGGAGTGGGAAACAGGGGGCAAATGAAAAACTGTTTTTT; CDR3 protein: CAWSGKQGANEKLFF
V gene: TRBV29-1; J gene: TRBJ1-3; D gene: NA; CDR3 length: 15; clone size: NA; CDR3 DNA: TGCAGCGTTGAAGATCGGACCAGGGGTGGAAACACCATATATTTT; CDR3 protein: CSVEDRTRGGNTIYF
V gene: TRBV18; J gene: TRBJ2-6; D gene: NA; CDR3 length: 15; clone size: NA; CDR3 DNA: TGTGCCAGCTCACTCTCCCTCTCTGGGGCCAACGTCCTGACTTTC; CDR3 protein: CASSLSLSGANVLTF
V gene: TRBV5-5; J gene: TRBJ2-5; D gene: TRBD1; CDR3 length: 14; clone size: NA; CDR3 DNA: TGTGCCAGCAGCCGGCCGACAGGGTCGGAGACCCAGTACTTC; CDR3 protein: CASSRPTGSETQYF
V gene: TRBV13; J gene: TRBJ2-5; D gene: NA; CDR3 length: 13; clone size: NA; CDR3 DNA: TGTGCCAGCAGCGCTAACAGGGAAGAGACCCAGTACTTC; CDR3 protein: CASSANREETQYF
V gene: TRBV11-2; J gene: TRBJ2-1; D gene: TRBD2; CDR3 length: 18; clone size: NA; CDR3 DNA: TGTGCCAGCAGTAATGACAGGGCGACTAGCGGAACCTACAATGAGCAGTTCTTC; CDR3 protein: CASSNDRATSGTYNEQFF
V gene: TRBV5-1; J gene: TRBJ2-3; D gene: TRBD2; CDR3 length: 15; clone size: NA; CDR3 DNA: TGCGCCAGCAGCTTTCGGGGGGAAGGCGCAGATACGCAGTATTTT; CDR3 protein: CASSFRGEGADTQYF
V gene: TRBV21-1; J gene: TRBJ2-3; D gene: NA; CDR3 length: 14; clone size: NA; CDR3 DNA: TGTGCCAGCAGCATACAGGGCAGCACAGATACGCAGTATTTT; CDR3 protein: CASSIQGSTDTQYF
V gene: TRBV28; J gene: TRBJ1-5; D gene: NA; CDR3 length: 13; clone size: NA; CDR3 DNA: TGTGCCAGCAGTACCGCAGGGTGGGGGCCCCAGCATTTT; CDR3 protein: CASSTAGWGPQHF
V gene: TRBV5-1; J gene: TRBJ1-1; D gene: TRBD1; CDR3 length: 15; clone size: NA; CDR3 DNA: TGCGCCAGCAGCACCCGGACAGGGCCGAATACTGAAGCTTTCTTT; CDR3 protein: CASSTRTGPNTEAFF
V gene: TRBV6-2/TRBV6-3; J gene: TRBJ1-2; D gene: NA; CDR3 length: 13; clone size: NA; CDR3 DNA: TGTGCCAGCAGTTCGGACACGTCCTATGGCTACACCTTC; CDR3 protein: CASSSDTSYGYTF
V gene: TRBV28; J gene: TRBJ1-3; D gene: TRBD1; CDR3 length: 14; clone size: NA; CDR3 DNA: TGTGCCAGCAGTCCAGGGGGCTCTGGAAACACCATATATTTT; CDR3 protein: CASSPGGSGNTIYF
V gene: TRBV11-3; J gene: TRBJ2-7; D gene: TRBD1; CDR3 length: 13; clone size: NA; CDR3 DNA: TGTGCCAGCAGCTTAGACGGGACAGGGGAGCAGTACTTC; CDR3 protein: CASSLDGTGEQYF
V gene: TRBV27; J gene: TRBJ2-7; D gene: TRBD1; CDR3 length: 18; clone size: NA; CDR3 DNA: TGTGCCAGCAGTTTAAAGGCAGGGGGCGCAGGCCGGCCCTACGAGCAGTACTTC; CDR3 protein: CASSLKAGGAGRPYEQYF
V gene: TRBV18; J gene: TRBJ2-2; D gene: NA; CDR3 length: 15; clone size: NA; CDR3 DNA: TGTGCCAGCTCACCATTTAGAGGCGGGACCGGGGAGCTGTTTTTT; CDR3 protein: CASSPFRGGTGELFF
V gene: TRBV5-4; J gene: TRBJ2-7; D gene: NA; CDR3 length: 12; clone size: NA; CDR3 DNA: TGTGCCAGCAGCTTGTCGGCCCAGGGGCAGTACTTC; CDR3 protein: CASSLSAQGQYF
V gene: TRBV7-2; J gene: TRBJ1-5; D gene: TRBD1; CDR3 length: 16; clone size: few; CDR3 DNA: TGTGCCAGCAGCTTGGGGACAGGGGCCGGCAATCAGCCCCAGCATTTT; CDR3 protein: CASSLGTGAGNQPQHF
V gene: TRBV27; J gene: TRBJ2-1; D gene: TRBD1; CDR3 length: 20; clone size: few; CDR3 DNA: TGTGCCAGCAGTTTAATTTTGTTGATGGGGGACAGACTTACCTACAATGAGCAGTTCTTC; CDR3 protein: CASSLILLMGDRLTYNEQFF
V gene: TRBV27; J gene: TRBJ1-2; D gene: TRBD1; CDR3 length: 14; clone size: few; CDR3 DNA: TGTGCCAGCAGTCCAAGGGGGCGCGATCTTGGCTACACCTTC; CDR3 protein: CASSPRGRDLGYTF